These 4 T cell receptor beta chains came from one sample sequenced in a study of beta chain features in type 1 diabetes (dated by TCRdb to the late 2010s). General conclusions and limits of the study: Type 1 diabetes patients showed a moderate but significant shortening of TCRB CDR3 length in all four CD4+ subsets.

Libraries came from the immunoSEQ multiplex PCR assay. The entire isolated RNA was reverse transcribed using the High Capacity cDNA Reverse Transcription Kit, and thus expressed TCRB transcripts were sequenced. TCRdb's version of the immuneACCESS table is confined to in-frame rearrangements and falls short of the full clone set. An unresolved V gene accounts for under half of the shortfall where checked; the remainder is of unknown origin. For this sample there are under 300,000 clones; 16% appear just once. The top ten hold approximately 0.086% of the sample. Their recognized antigens are unknown. Specimen: naive CD4+ T cells from blood. The cell subset or site label on this specimen signifies: true naive CD4+ T cells. Receptors originate from a man in his thirties or forties with type 1 diabetes.

This clone was recorded a few times. The chain links TRBV7-9 to TRBJ2-4, with D unclear. This CDR3 has 13 residues. Trimming removed 1 base from V and 5 bases from J, with 6 bases in between. Germline CDR1 is SEHNR and CDR2 is FQNEAQ (reference sequence). The CDR3 region is CASSLGEENIQYF. DNA of the CDR3: TGTGCCAGCAGCTTAGGCGAGGAAAACATTCAGTACTTC.

This clone was seen more than once but under ten times. The sample has other DNA sequences that encode this CDR3 too. The chain uses TRBV27 and TRBJ2-3; TRBD2 is a possible D gene (5 bases). Looked up from germline, CDR1 is MNHEY and CDR2 is SMNVEV (reference sequence). Trimming removed 3 bases from V and 1 base from J, with 5 bases in between. This CDR3 region has 13 residues. The CDR3 loop reads CASSLEGTDTQYF. The CDR3 DNA reads as TGTGCCAGCAGTTTGGAGGGCACAGATACGCAGTATTTT.

This clone was counted a few times. J is TRBJ2-1 and V is TRBV6-6; D gene ambiguous. The germline gives CDR1 MNHNY, CDR2 SVGAGI (reference sequence). The CDR3 consists of 12 residues. Trimming took off 5 bases at V and 4 bases at J, with 6 bases between the two ends. The CDR3 spells CASSPDYNEQFF. CDR3 nucleotides: TGTGCCAGCAGTCCCGATTACAATGAGCAGTTCTTC.

This clone was observed a few times. This chain joins TRBV10-3 and TRBJ2-1; TRBD1 agrees at 12 bases. Germline V gives CDR1 ENHRY, CDR2 SYGVKD. V was pared by 6 bases and J by 4 bases, with 4 bases of the junction left unmatched. The length of the CDR3 is 15 residues. The DNA for the CDR3 is TGTGCCATCAGGGGACAGGGGGCCGGATACAATGAGCAGTTCTTC. This translates into CAIRGQGAGYNEQFF.